Listed here are 4 T cell receptor beta chains from one sample, sequenced in a study of T cells in Graves' hyperthyroidism and ophthalmopathy. TCR beta CDR3 regions were amplified from RNA transcripts. The HTBI set primed first-round TCR CDR3 RT-PCR. One entry per CDR3 protein, called by TCRdb with MiXCR from the multiplex PCR reads. The table shows some 180,000 distinct CDR3 sequences, with roughly a sixth occurring only once. Sequenced material: blood. All receptors derive from a woman in her 50s with Graves' hyperthyroidism.

This clonotype was found a few times. This chain links TRBV10-3 with TRBJ1-5; 7 bases agree with TRBD1. V gave up 4 bases and J gave up 6 bases; unmatched junction bases: 6. Germline lookup yields CDR1 ENHRY and CDR2 SYGVKD. The CDR3 consists of 14 residues. CDR3 amino acids: CAISVAGGFQPQHF. CDR3 coding DNA: TGTGCCATCAGTGTAGCAGGGGGGTTTCAGCCCCAGCATTTT.

The chain recombines TRBV20-1 with TRBJ2-5, with D unclear. Trimming left V 5 bases short and J 2 bases short, with 3 bases between. This CDR3 contains 10 residues. Germline V CDR1 and CDR2: DFQATT, SNEGSKA (reference sequence). The CDR3 region is CSAAQETQYF. CDR3 DNA: TGCAGTGCTGCGCAAGAGACCCAGTACTTC.

V is TRBV7-7 and J is TRBJ2-5, with TRBD2 as a possible D gene (6 bases). The CDR3 sequence is 18 residues long. In germline, CDR1 is SSHAT, CDR2 FNYEAQ (reference sequence). DNA of the CDR3: TGTGCTAGCGGCTTAGACGTAGAGGAGGCAGCGGACCTGGAGACCCAGTACTTC. This gives the protein CASGLDVEEAADLETQYF.

This clonotype occurred many times. The chain carries TRBV6-2 or TRBV6-3 and TRBJ2-7; 9 bases are a match to TRBD2. With 7 bases clipped from V and 2 bases from J, the junction kept 9 bases outside the gene matches. This CDR3 spans 15 amino acids. Germline V CDR1 and CDR2: MNHEY, SVGEGT. CDR3 sequence reads: CASNGNLAGTYEQYF. The CDR3 DNA reads TGTGCCAGCAACGGGAACCTAGCGGGAACCTACGAGCAGTACTTC.